The T cell receptor beta chain described here comes from a study of radiotherapy plus CTLA-4 blockade in lung cancer. Study-wide context: Objective responses arose in over 15% of patients, and roughly 31% experienced disease control. Study findings and constraints: The authors reported that early blood T cell clone dynamics, with interferon-beta, best predicted response. TCR clones from tumors expanded in blood after radiotherapy plus ipilimumab.

The protocol was immunoSEQ multiplex PCR, while the TCRdb copy is restricted to in-frame clones and leaves out a portion. Of about 31,000 clones in the sample, 60% to 80% are singletons; the top ten hold roughly 4.7%. With respect to this clone: The antigen remains undetermined.

The CDR3 sequence is 15 residues long. Germline V lookup: CDR1 SGHVS, CDR2 FQNEAQ. The ends lost 8 bases at V and 1 base at J; junction bases unmatched: 9. The clonotype comes from a human donor with non-small cell lung cancer whose response to radiotherapy plus ipilimumab could not be evaluated. This rearrangement joins TRBV7-8 to TRBJ2-3; 7 bases fit TRBD2. The source was peripheral blood, collected from a patient treated with radiotherapy plus ipilimumab. In DNA form, the CDR3 reads TGTGCCAGCTACCGGGCGGGAGTCCGCACAGATACGCAGTATTTT. Residues: CASYRAGVRTDTQYF.